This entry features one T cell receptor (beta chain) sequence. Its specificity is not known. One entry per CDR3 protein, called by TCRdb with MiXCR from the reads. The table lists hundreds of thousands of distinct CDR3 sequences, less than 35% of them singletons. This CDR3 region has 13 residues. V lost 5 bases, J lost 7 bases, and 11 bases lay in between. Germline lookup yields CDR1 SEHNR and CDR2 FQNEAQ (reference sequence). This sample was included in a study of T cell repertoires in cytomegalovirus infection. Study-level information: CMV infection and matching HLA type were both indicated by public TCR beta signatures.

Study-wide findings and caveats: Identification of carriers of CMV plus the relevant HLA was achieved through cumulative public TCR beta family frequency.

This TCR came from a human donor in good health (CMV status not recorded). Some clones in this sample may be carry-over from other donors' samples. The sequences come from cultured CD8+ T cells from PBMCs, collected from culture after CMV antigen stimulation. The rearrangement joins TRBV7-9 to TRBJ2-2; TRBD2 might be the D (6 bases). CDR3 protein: CASSPLRDGELFF. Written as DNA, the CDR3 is TGTGCCAGCAGCCCCCTGCGGGACGGGGAGCTGTTTTTT.